The rows below give T cell receptor beta chains drawn from one sample of a study of T-cell memory formation after mild COVID-19. TCRdb reprocessed the 5' RACE reads with MiXCR, giving one entry per CDR3 protein. The sample gives over 95,000 distinct CDR3 sequences, 20% to 25% of which show up once; 41% is in the top ten. Sequenced input: PBMCs or a T cell subset sorted from them (not recorded which). These receptors came from a man aged 18-30 years who had mild COVID-19 (a few samples of this study predate the infection). Cell type and time point are not known. The CDR3 runs from the conserved cysteine through the conserved F or W. The D gene is left open where the match is weak. The size entry is marked missing in some rows and otherwise reads once, few, many or a size class.

CDR3 protein	CDR3 DNA	D gene	V gene	clone size	J gene
CASSEKSLGTEAFF	TGTGCCAGCTCCGAAAAGAGCCTCGGGACTGAAGCTTTCTTT	-	TRBV27	-	TRBJ1-1
CASSGGNRRTDEQYF	TGTGCCAGTAGTGGAGGTAACCGCCGCACCGACGAGCAGTACTTC	-	TRBV19	-	TRBJ2-7
CASSFGNSSTDTQYF	TGCGCCAGCAGCTTCGGCAACTCTAGCACAGATACGCAGTATTTT	-	TRBV5-1	-	TRBJ2-3
CSVEWWGRGETQYF	TGCAGCGTTGAGTGGTGGGGGCGCGGGGAGACCCAGTACTTC	-	TRBV29-1	-	TRBJ2-5
CASSWGLGGADTQYF	TGTGCCAGCAGTTGGGGACTAGGAGGGGCAGATACGCAGTATTTT	TRBD2	TRBV6-5	-	TRBJ2-3
CSVGWASGGASYNEQFF	TGCAGCGTTGGATGGGCTAGCGGGGGGGCGTCCTACAATGAGCAGTTCTTC	TRBD2	TRBV29-1	few	TRBJ2-1
CASSLARTREQYF	TGCGCCAGCAGCTTGGCACGGACTAGAGAGCAGTACTTC	TRBD2	TRBV5-1	-	TRBJ2-7
CASNKIAVGGETQYF	TGTGCCAGCAATAAAATAGCTGTAGGTGGAGAGACCCAGTACTTC	-	TRBV12-3/TRBV12-4	many	TRBJ2-5
CASSKGGSGGITDTQYF	TGTGCCAGCAGCAAAGGGGGTAGCGGGGGGATAACAGATACGCAGTATTTT	-	TRBV21-1	-	TRBJ2-3
CASSPGTYSTDTQYF	TGTGCCAGCAGCCCAGGGACTTATAGCACAGATACGCAGTATTTT	-	TRBV5-5	-	TRBJ2-3
CASSYETKAGANVLTF	TGTGCCAGCAGTTACGAGACTAAGGCGGGGGCCAACGTCCTGACTTTC	-	TRBV6-5	few	TRBJ2-6
CASSLGLGTGELFF	TGTGCCAGCAGCTTGGGATTGGGCACCGGGGAGCTGTTTTTT	-	TRBV7-6	-	TRBJ2-2
CARNGGASGSGELFF	TGTGCCAGGAACGGGGGGGCCTCCGGGAGCGGGGAGCTGTTTTTT	TRBD2	TRBV7-3	-	TRBJ2-2
CASSSGAGGTDTQYF	TGTGCCAGCAGCTCAGGGGCCGGGGGCACAGATACGCAGTATTTT	-	TRBV9	-	TRBJ2-3
CSAHWGSGELFF	TGCAGCGCCCATTGGGGGTCCGGGGAGCTGTTTTTT	-	TRBV29-1	few	TRBJ2-2
CASRGGDSVSGANVLTF	TGTGCCAGCCGCGGGGGGGATAGCGTCTCTGGGGCCAACGTCCTGACTTTC	TRBD2	TRBV13	-	TRBJ2-6
CASGAGVTEAFF	TGTGCCAGCGGGGCAGGGGTCACTGAAGCTTTCTTT	-	TRBV6-5	-	TRBJ1-1
CASRLAGGDLTQYF	TGTGCCAGCAGACTAGCGGGGGGGGACCTAACCCAGTACTTC	TRBD2	TRBV28	few	TRBJ2-5
CASSDQRPSTDTQYF	TGTGCCAGCAGCGATCAGAGGCCCTCCACAGATACGCAGTATTTT	-	TRBV2	-	TRBJ2-3
CASSQSRGATDTQYF	TGTGCCAGCAGCCAGTCGCGGGGGGCCACAGATACGCAGTATTTT	TRBD2	TRBV7-9	-	TRBJ2-3
CASSQGAPDAIEVEQFF	TGTGCCAGCAGCCAAGGGGCCCCGGACGCAATTGAGGTAGAGCAGTTCTTC	-	TRBV3-1	few	TRBJ2-1
CSVEDVPGELFF	TGCAGCGTTGAGGACGTCCCCGGGGAGCTGTTTTTT	-	TRBV29-1	few	TRBJ2-2
CSAINIGPGANVLTF	TGCAGTGCTATCAACATCGGACCTGGGGCCAACGTCCTGACTTTC	-	TRBV20-1	-	TRBJ2-6
CSAVRARGQGAEQYF	TGCAGTGCTGTACGTGCCCGGGGACAGGGGGCAGAGCAGTACTTC	TRBD1	TRBV20-1	few	TRBJ2-7
CASSVGTSSYNEQFF	TGCGCCAGCAGCGTCGGGACTAGTTCCTACAATGAGCAGTTCTTC	TRBD2	TRBV4-1	few	TRBJ2-1
CAIKASGGKGIFADTQYF	TGTGCCATCAAGGCTAGCGGGGGAAAGGGAATCTTTGCAGATACGCAGTATTTT	TRBD2	TRBV10-3	few	TRBJ2-3
CASSAALGGALDTQYF	TGTGCCAGCAGTGCTGCTTTGGGGGGGGCGTTAGATACGCAGTATTTT	-	TRBV6-5	few	TRBJ2-3
CASSLSWGPDTQYF	TGTGCCAGCAGTTTATCGTGGGGCCCAGATACGCAGTATTTT	-	TRBV12-3/TRBV12-4	-	TRBJ2-3
CASSPTGINQPQHF	TGCGCCAGCAGCCCAACAGGGATCAATCAGCCCCAGCATTTT	-	TRBV4-1	few	TRBJ1-5
CASSFSGVGTEAFF	TGTGCCAGCAGTTTTTCAGGGGTCGGGACTGAAGCTTTCTTT	-	TRBV28	few	TRBJ1-1
CASSHYRDRVVGSQETQYF	TGCGCCAGCAGCCACTACCGGGACAGGGTGGTAGGGAGCCAAGAGACCCAGTACTTC	TRBD1	TRBV4-3	few	TRBJ2-5
CASSYSGAQPQHF	TGTGCCAGCAGTTACTCCGGGGCCCAGCCCCAGCATTTT	-	TRBV6-5	-	TRBJ1-5
CASARIRVNTGELFF	TGTGCCAGCGCCAGGATCCGGGTGAACACCGGGGAGCTGTTTTTT	-	TRBV28	many	TRBJ2-2
CASSPPGRGGSATEAFF	TGTGCCAGCAGCCCTCCGGGTAGGGGGGGATCTGCCACTGAAGCTTTCTTT	-	TRBV7-3	-	TRBJ1-1
CASSPTAGTEAFF	TGTGCCAGCAGCCCGACAGCCGGCACTGAAGCTTTCTTT	-	TRBV7-3	once	TRBJ1-1
CASSSVDGELFF	TGTGCCAGCAGTTCGGTGGACGGGGAGCTGTTTTTT	-	TRBV12-3/TRBV12-4	few	TRBJ2-2
CASSFRVETQYF	TGTGCCAGCAGTTTTCGGGTTGAGACCCAGTACTTC	-	TRBV12-3/TRBV12-4	-	TRBJ2-5
CASTSGGGGGTQYF	TGCGCCAGCACAAGCGGGGGGGGCGGCGGTACGCAGTATTTT	TRBD2	TRBV5-1	-	TRBJ2-3
CASRLTGTVTDTQYF	TGTGCCAGCAGACTTACCGGGACAGTCACAGATACGCAGTATTTT	TRBD1	TRBV7-6	-	TRBJ2-3
CASRPTSGGYNEQFF	TGCGCCAGCAGACCGACTAGCGGGGGCTACAATGAGCAGTTCTTC	TRBD2	TRBV4-1	-	TRBJ2-1
CASSPLQGQGTEAFF	TGTGCCAGCAGTCCTCTACAGGGGCAGGGCACTGAAGCTTTCTTT	TRBD1	TRBV28	-	TRBJ1-1
CSALRQNGGIYGQYF	TGCAGTGCTCTACGGCAAAACGGAGGGATCTACGGGCAGTACTTC	-	TRBV20-1	-	TRBJ2-7
CSAREGTSDTDTQYF	TGCAGTGCTAGAGAGGGCACGTCCGACACAGATACGCAGTATTTT	-	TRBV20-1	-	TRBJ2-3
CASSSGFEEKLFF	TGTGCCAGCAGCTCCGGATTCGAGGAAAAACTGTTTTTT	-	TRBV7-2	-	TRBJ1-4
CASSFAGQSYEQYF	TGTGCCAGCAGCTTCGCGGGACAGTCCTACGAGCAGTACTTC	-	TRBV5-4	-	TRBJ2-7
CASSQGPGGEQPQHF	TGCGCCAGCAGCCAAGGTCCAGGTGGGGAACAGCCCCAGCATTTT	-	TRBV4-1	-	TRBJ1-5
CASSLALGYTEAFF	TGCGCCAGCAGCTTGGCCCTCGGGTACACTGAAGCTTTCTTT	-	TRBV5-1	many	TRBJ1-1
CASSLLPGRGVGDTEAFF	TGTGCCAGCTCACTGCTCCCGGGCCGTGGCGTGGGTGACACTGAAGCTTTCTTT	-	TRBV18	-	TRBJ1-1
CASSSTDPSGVSSTDTQYF	TGTGCCAGCAGCTCGACTGACCCTAGCGGGGTTTCTAGCACAGATACGCAGTATTTT	TRBD2	TRBV11-3	-	TRBJ2-3
CASSPGGSKLFF	TGTGCCAGCAGTCCGGGGGGGTCAAAACTGTTTTTT	-	TRBV7-2	few	TRBJ1-4
CASSFFTGGLRTGEQFF	TGTGCCAGCAGCTTTTTTACTGGGGGGTTAAGGACAGGTGAGCAGTTCTTC	-	TRBV7-8	few	TRBJ2-1
CAWNVADTQYF	TGTGCCTGGAACGTCGCAGATACGCAGTATTTT	-	TRBV30	-	TRBJ2-3
CSAIQGFGETGGYGYTF	TGCAGTGCTATTCAGGGGTTCGGAGAGACAGGGGGCTATGGCTACACCTTC	TRBD1	TRBV20-1	few	TRBJ1-2